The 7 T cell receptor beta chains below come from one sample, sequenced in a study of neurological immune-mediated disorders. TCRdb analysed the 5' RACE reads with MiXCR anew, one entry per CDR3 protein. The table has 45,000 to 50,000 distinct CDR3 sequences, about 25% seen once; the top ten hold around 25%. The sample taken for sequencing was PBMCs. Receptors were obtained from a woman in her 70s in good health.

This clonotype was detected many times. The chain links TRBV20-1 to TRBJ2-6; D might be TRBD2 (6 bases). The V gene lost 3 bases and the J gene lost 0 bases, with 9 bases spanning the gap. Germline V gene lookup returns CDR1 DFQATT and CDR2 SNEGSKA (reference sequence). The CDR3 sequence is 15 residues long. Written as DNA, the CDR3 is TGCAGTGCTAGGGAGGGGAGCTCTGGGGCCAACGTCCTGACTTTC. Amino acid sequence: CSAREGSSGANVLTF.

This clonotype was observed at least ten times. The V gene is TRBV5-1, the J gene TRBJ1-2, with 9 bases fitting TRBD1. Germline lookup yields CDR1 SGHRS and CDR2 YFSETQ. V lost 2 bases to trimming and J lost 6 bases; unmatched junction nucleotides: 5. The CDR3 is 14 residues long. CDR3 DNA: TGCGCCAGCAGCTTTACCGGGACAGGGCATGGCTACACCTTC. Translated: CASSFTGTGHGYTF.

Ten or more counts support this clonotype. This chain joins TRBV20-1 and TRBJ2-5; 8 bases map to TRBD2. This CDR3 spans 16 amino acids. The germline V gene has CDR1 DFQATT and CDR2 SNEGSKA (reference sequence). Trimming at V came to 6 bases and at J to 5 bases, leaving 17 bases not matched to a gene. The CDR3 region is CSAPQGPAGVVETQYF. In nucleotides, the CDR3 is TGCAGTGCACCCCAGGGCCCAGCGGGAGTGGTTGAGACCCAGTACTTC.

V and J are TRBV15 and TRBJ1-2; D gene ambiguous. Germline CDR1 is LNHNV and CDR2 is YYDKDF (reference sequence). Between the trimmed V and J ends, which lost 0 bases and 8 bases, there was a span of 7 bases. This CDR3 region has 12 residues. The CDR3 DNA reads TGTGCCACCAGCAGAGACTATTACGGCTACACCTTC. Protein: CATSRDYYGYTF. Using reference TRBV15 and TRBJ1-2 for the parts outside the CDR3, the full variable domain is DAMVIQNPRYQVTQFGKPVTLSCSQTLNHNVMYWYQQKSSQAPKLLFHYYDKDFNNEADTPDNFQSRRPNTSFCFLDIRSPGLGDTAMYLCATSRDYYGYTFGSGTRLTVV.

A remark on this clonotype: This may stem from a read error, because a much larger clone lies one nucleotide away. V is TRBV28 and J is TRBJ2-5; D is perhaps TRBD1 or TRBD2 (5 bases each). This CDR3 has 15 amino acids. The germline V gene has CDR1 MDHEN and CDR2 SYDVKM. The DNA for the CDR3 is TGTGCCAGCACCTCCCCCCGAGGAGGACAAGAGACCCTGTACTTC. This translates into CASTSPRGGQETLYF.

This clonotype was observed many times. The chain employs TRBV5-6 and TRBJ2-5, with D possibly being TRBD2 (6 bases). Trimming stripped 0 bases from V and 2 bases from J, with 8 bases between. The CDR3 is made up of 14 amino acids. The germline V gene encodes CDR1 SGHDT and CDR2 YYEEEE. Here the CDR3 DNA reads TGTGCCAGCAGCTTGGTCGGGGGACAAGAGACCCAGTACTTC. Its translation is CASSLVGGQETQYF. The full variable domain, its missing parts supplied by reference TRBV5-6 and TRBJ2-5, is DAGVTQSPTHLIKTRGQQVTLRCSPKSGHDTVSWYQQALGQGPQFIFQYYEEEERQRGNFPDRFSGHQFPNYSSELNVNALLLGDSALYLCASSLVGGQETQYFGPGTRLLVL.

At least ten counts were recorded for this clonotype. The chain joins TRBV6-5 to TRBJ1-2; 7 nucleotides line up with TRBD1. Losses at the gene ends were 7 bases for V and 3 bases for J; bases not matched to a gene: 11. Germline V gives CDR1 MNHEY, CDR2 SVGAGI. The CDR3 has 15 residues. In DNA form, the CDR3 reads TGTGCCAGCAAGGAGGGGGCGAGCAACCACTATGGCTACACCTTC. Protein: CASKEGASNHYGYTF.